The clone carrying this T cell receptor (beta chain) was observed many times. Its antigen remains unknown. TCRdb used MiXCR to reprocess the 5' RACE reads, holding one entry per CDR3 protein. The data contain about 150,000 distinct CDR3 sequences, roughly 44% of them singletons. Germline V gene data show CDR1 as MNHNS and CDR2 as SASEGT. The CDR3 has 15 residues. V lost 2 bases and J lost 4, with 12 bases in between. The data derive from a study of CD8 T cells in ankylosing spondylitis. The study, taken as a whole, reports: Clones tied to disease were said to be significantly enriched in matched ankylosing spondylitis synovial fluid.

The rearrangement links TRBV6-1 to TRBJ1-5; a possible D gene is TRBD1 (6 bases). Sequencing was done on a sample of synovial fluid, either unsorted or a sorted T cell fraction (not recorded which). This TCR was recovered from a male donor with ankylosing spondylitis. This CDR3 is CASSETPGENQPQHF. The CDR3 region has the DNA TGTGCCAGCAGTGAAACTCCAGGGGAAAATCAGCCCCAGCATTTT.